What follows are 20 T cell receptor beta chains derived from one specimen sequenced in a study of identical twins. TCRdb reanalysed the 5' RACE reads using MiXCR and keeps one entry per CDR3 protein. The sample carries 400,000 to 500,000 distinct CDR3 sequences, approximately 17% recorded once. Sequenced sample: naive T cells sorted from blood. Receptors were obtained from a middle-aged man in good health.

This clonotype has only a few counts. This chain connects TRBV5-1 to TRBJ2-7, with D unresolved. The germline V gene has CDR1 SGHRS and CDR2 YFSETQ. CDR3 length: 13 residues. V was trimmed by 1 base and J by 2 bases, leaving 7 bases between them. CDR3: CASSLTAAYEQYF. The CDR3 DNA sequence: TGCGCCAGCAGCTTGACGGCTGCCTACGAGCAGTACTTC.

This chain links TRBV5-1 with TRBJ1-2; 8 bases agree with TRBD1. Looked up from germline, CDR1 is SGHRS and CDR2 is YFSETQ. V gave up 2 bases and J gave up 7 bases; unmatched junction bases: 7. The CDR3 runs to 14 residues. DNA for the CDR3: TGCGCCAGCAGCTTTCAGGGGGCCGGACTTGGCTACACCTTC. Amino acid sequence: CASSFQGAGLGYTF.

A few counts support this clonotype. The V gene is TRBV4-2, the J gene TRBJ2-7, with a tentative D call TRBD1 (6 bases). The CDR3 has 15 residues. CDR1 is LGHNA and CDR2 is YNFKEQ in the germline V gene. Trimming left V 5 bases short and J 2 bases short, with 16 bases between. CDR3 sequence reads: CASSKQGPLAYEQYF. CDR3 nucleotides: TGTGCCAGCAGCAAACAGGGCCCGTTGGCCTACGAGCAGTACTTC.

The genes are TRBV7-9 and TRBJ2-7, with TRBD2 as a possible D gene (5 bases). Germline V lookup: CDR1 SEHNR, CDR2 FQNEAQ (reference sequence). Trimming took off 3 bases at V and 2 bases at J, with 14 bases between the two ends. The CDR3 runs 15 residues. The CDR3 sequence is CASSFGSGDAYEQYF. The CDR3 region has the DNA TGTGCCAGCAGCTTCGGCAGCGGAGACGCCTACGAGCAGTACTTC. Full variable domain (outside the CDR3, taken from reference TRBV7-9 and TRBJ2-7): DTGVSQNPRHKITKRGQNVTFRCDPISEHNRLYWYRQTLGQGPEFLTYFQNEAQLEKSRLLSDRFSAERPKGSFSTLEIQRTEQGDSAMYLCASSFGSGDAYEQYFGPGTRLTVT.

J is TRBJ2-3 and V is TRBV29-1; D ambiguous. V dropped 6 bases and J dropped 2 bases, with 3 bases sitting between them. The CDR3 spans 10 residues. Germline V gives CDR1 SQVTM, CDR2 ANQGSEA. CDR3 sequence (DNA): TGCAGCGTGACCACAGATACGCAGTATTTT. Translation: CSVTTDTQYF.

The rearrangement joins TRBV4-3 to TRBJ2-1, with unresolved D. The CDR3 length is 18 residues. Germline V lookup: CDR1 LGHNA, CDR2 YSLEER. The V and J ends lost 1 base and 1 base respectively, with 17 bases between them. CDR3 region: CASSQGVKLTRSYNEQFF. DNA for the CDR3: TGCGCCAGCAGCCAAGGGGTGAAACTCACCAGATCCTACAATGAGCAGTTCTTC.

In its sample, this clonotype was seen a few times. The chain joins TRBV20-1 to TRBJ2-3, with 11 positions matching TRBD2. The germline V gene has CDR1 DFQATT and CDR2 SNEGSKA (reference sequence). J lost 0 bases, V lost 5 bases, and 4 bases had no gene match. The CDR3 spans 15 residues. The CDR3 DNA follows: TGCAGTGCTTCAGGGACTAGCGGAAGCACAGATACGCAGTATTTT. Translating gives CSASGTSGSTDTQYF.

This clonotype was seen only a few times. The rearrangement links TRBV29-1 to TRBJ2-1; 9 bases line up with TRBD1. Germline V gives CDR1 SQVTM, CDR2 ANQGSEA. The CDR3 loop spans 15 amino acids. After removal of 6 bases from V and 5 bases from J, the junction contained 11 bases not matched to a gene. The CDR3 here is CSVRPGQGPHNEQFF. The CDR3 DNA sequence: TGCAGCGTAAGACCGGGACAGGGTCCCCACAATGAGCAGTTCTTC.

This clonotype showed up just a few times. The chain couples TRBV7-2 to TRBJ2-7; D not resolved. The V gene's germline CDR1 is SGHTA and CDR2 FQGNSA. Trimming took off 7 bases at V and 2 bases at J, with 12 bases between the two ends. The CDR3 covers 13 residues. CDR3 sequence: CASTPGIPYEQYF. The DNA for the CDR3 is TGTGCCAGCACTCCCGGAATTCCCTACGAGCAGTACTTC.

This clonotype was seen many times. The chain recombines TRBV7-2 with TRBJ2-3; D unclear. V dropped 5 bases and J dropped 6 bases, with 6 bases sitting between them. The CDR3 consists of 11 residues. In germline, CDR1 is SGHTA, CDR2 FQGNSA. The CDR3 sequence: CASSRKDTQYF. CDR3 DNA: TGTGCCAGCAGCCGTAAGGATACGCAGTATTTT.

Comment on this clonotype: This may stem from a read error, because a much larger clone lies one nucleotide away. The chain uses TRBV6-5 and TRBJ2-7; D is unresolved. From germline, CDR1 is MNHEY and CDR2 SVGAGI. V gave up 0 bases and J gave up 7 bases, with 13 bases separating them. This CDR3 contains 14 residues. The CDR3 nucleotides read TGTGCCAGCAGTTACTCGATGGAAAGGATGGAGCAGTACTTC. Protein: CASSYSMERMEQYF.

This clonotype was detected many times. The chain joins TRBV6-2 or TRBV6-3 to TRBJ2-1; D gene uncertain. With 6 bases removed from V and 12 bases from J, the gap between germline ends came to 18 bases. The germline CDR1 and CDR2 sequences are MNHEY and SVGEGT. The CDR3 covers 13 residues. The CDR3 region has the DNA TGTGCCAGCAGAACTTCGGCCGGTTCGGGGCAGTTCTTC. This gives the protein CASRTSAGSGQFF.

The CDR3 sequence: CSARSRVAYNEQFF. The CDR3 nucleotides read TGCAGTGCTAGGAGTAGAGTTGCTTACAATGAGCAGTTCTTC. The rearrangement joins TRBV20-1 to TRBJ2-1; D gene unclear. Germline V lookup: CDR1 DFQATT, CDR2 SNEGSKA (reference sequence). The CDR3 sequence is 14 residues long. Deletions cut 3 bases from V and 4 bases from J, with 13 bases between.

This clonotype has ten or more counts. J is TRBJ2-3 and V is TRBV20-1; D gene ambiguous. V was shortened by 8 bases and J by 0 bases, with 18 bases between the two germline ends. Germline V gene lookup returns CDR1 DFQATT and CDR2 SNEGSKA (reference sequence). This CDR3 contains 15 residues. The CDR3 nucleotides are TGCAGTAAAGTCGGTCTAGAGTATAGCACAGATACGCAGTATTTT. Protein sequence: CSKVGLEYSTDTQYF.

V is TRBV25-1 and J is TRBJ1-2; 12 bases agree with TRBD1. This CDR3 has 16 residues. Trimming cost V 5 bases and J 0 bases; bases outside gene matches: 4. The germline V gene encodes CDR1 MGHDK and CDR2 SYGVNS. The DNA for the CDR3 is TGTGCCAGCAGTCCTGGGACAGGGGGCCCTAACTATGGCTACACCTTC. It is translated as CASSPGTGGPNYGYTF.

This clonotype was observed a few times. The CDR3 region is CASRDGLGPDTQYF. DNA for the CDR3: TGTGCCAGCCGGGACGGATTGGGACCAGATACGCAGTATTTT. V is TRBV6-2 or TRBV6-3 and J is TRBJ2-3; TRBD1 or TRBD2 may be the D gene (5 bases each). Germline assignment: CDR1 MNHEY and CDR2 SVGEGT. There are 14 residues in the CDR3. V was clipped by 8 bases and J by 4 bases, with 16 bases between them.

On this clonotype itself: Being one base from a much bigger clone, this may be a read error. The chain combines TRBV2 with TRBJ2-7; 7 bases are shared with TRBD2. The germline gives CDR1 SNHLY, CDR2 FYNNEI. This CDR3 region has 13 residues. The CDR3 nucleotides read TGTGCCGGCAGCGGACTAGTTGACTACGAGCAGTACTTC. It translates to CAGSGLVDYEQYF.

This clonotype was detected a few times. This chain uses TRBV29-1 with TRBJ2-1, with D possibly matching TRBD2 (6 bases). CDR1 and CDR2 (germline): SQVTM, ANQGSEA. Trimming removed 7 bases at V and 4 bases at J, with 11 bases between. This CDR3 is built from 12 residues. CDR3 sequence (DNA): TGCAGCGGGAGGGACGGGTACAATGAGCAGTTCTTC. As protein: CSGRDGYNEQFF.

The chain carries TRBV29-1 and TRBJ2-4; the D gene is possibly TRBD1 (6 bases). V shed 4 bases and J shed 1 base, with 11 bases lying between them. Germline loops: CDR1 SQVTM, CDR2 ANQGSEA. The CDR3 is made up of 14 amino acids. As DNA, the CDR3 is TGCAGCGTTGTAATTCAGGGGGCCAAAAACATTCAGTACTTC. As protein: CSVVIQGAKNIQYF.

The V gene is TRBV6-4, the J gene TRBJ1-5; D not resolved. The CDR3 covers 13 residues. Germline CDR1 and CDR2: MRHNA and SNTAGT. Deletions cut 5 bases from V and 7 bases from J, with 12 bases between. As DNA, the CDR3 is TGTGCCAGCAGTCCGGAAGGGAACCAGCCCCAGCATTTT. This sequence encodes CASSPEGNQPQHF.